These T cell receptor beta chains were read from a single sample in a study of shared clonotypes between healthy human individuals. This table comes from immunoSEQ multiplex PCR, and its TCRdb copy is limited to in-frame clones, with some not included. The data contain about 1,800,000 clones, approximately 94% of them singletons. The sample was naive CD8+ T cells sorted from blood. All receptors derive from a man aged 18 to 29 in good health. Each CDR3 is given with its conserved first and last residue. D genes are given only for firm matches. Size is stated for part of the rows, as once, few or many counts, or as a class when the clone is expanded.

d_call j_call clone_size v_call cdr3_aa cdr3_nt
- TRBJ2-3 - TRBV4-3 CASSQAGTRGDTQYF TGCGCCAGCAGCCAAGCCGGTACCCGTGGAGATACGCAGTATTTT
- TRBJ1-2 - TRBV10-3 CAITEGPYGYTF TGTGCCATCACTGAGGGCCCGTATGGCTACACCTTC
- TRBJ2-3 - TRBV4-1 CASSLMQDSTDTQYF TGCGCCAGCAGCCTGATGCAAGATTCCACAGATACGCAGTATTTT
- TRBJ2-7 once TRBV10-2 CASSESQRYEQYF TGCGCCAGCAGTGAGAGTCAGCGCTACGAGCAGTACTTC
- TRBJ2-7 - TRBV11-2 CASSFEGSYEQYF TGTGCCAGCAGCTTTGAGGGCTCCTACGAGCAGTACTTC
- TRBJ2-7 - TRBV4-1 CASSLSNAGTYEQYF TGCGCCAGCAGCCTCTCTAACGCAGGGACCTACGAGCAGTACTTC
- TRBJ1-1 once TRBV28 CASSFRVGGTEAFF TGTGCCAGCAGTTTCAGGGTTGGGGGCACTGAAGCTTTCTTT
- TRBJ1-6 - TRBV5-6 CASSFGSPNSPLHF TGTGCCAGCAGCTTCGGGTCGCCTAATTCACCCCTCCACTTT
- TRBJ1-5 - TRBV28 CASSFEGRGDQPQHF TGTGCCAGCAGTTTTGAGGGAAGAGGGGATCAGCCCCAGCATTTT
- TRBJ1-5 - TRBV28 CASSNAVALSNQPQHF TGTGCCAGCAGCAACGCGGTGGCTCTTAGCAATCAGCCCCAGCATTTT
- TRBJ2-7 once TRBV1 CTSSPGLTEQYF TGCACCAGCAGCCCGGGTCTTACCGAGCAGTACTTC
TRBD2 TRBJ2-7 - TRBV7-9 CASSLGTSGVYEQYF TGTGCCAGCAGCTTGGGGACTAGCGGGGTCTACGAGCAGTACTTC
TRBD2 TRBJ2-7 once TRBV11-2 CASSPSGGSGYYEQYF TGTGCCAGCAGCCCAAGCGGGGGAAGCGGCTACTACGAGCAGTACTTC
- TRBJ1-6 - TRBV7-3 CASSLGGGGSPLHF TGTGCCAGCAGCTTAGGGGGGGGAGGTTCACCCCTCCACTTT